This TCR beta chain was retrieved from a study of regulatory T cells in long-lasting Graves disease. For the study at large: Antithyroid drug use was under 3 months in newly diagnosed Graves' patients.

TCR beta libraries were built with iRepertoire HTBI primers and Arm-PCR of CDR3 regions. TCRdb re-derived calls from the multiplex PCR reads in MiXCR, one entry per CDR3 protein. The sample records hundreds of thousands of distinct CDR3 sequences, 16% being singletons. The germline V gene has CDR1 MDHEN and CDR2 SYDVKM. The V end was cut by 5 bases, the J end by 10 bases, with 17 bases between. This CDR3 spans 13 amino acids. As for this clonotype: The target antigen is unknown.

Documented time point: newly diagnosed GD, antithyroid drugs for less than 3 months. PBMCs provided the RNA from which the TCR library was made. General study findings and limits: Possibly, accuracy suffered from the small sample size.

These data were likewise used in another study, on T cells in Graves' hyperthyroidism and ophthalmopathy.

This TCR was sampled from a middle-aged man with Graves disease. Specimen: peripheral blood mononuclear cells (PBMCs), collected at new diagnosis, from a patient treated with antithyroid drugs. The J gene is TRBJ1-1, the V gene TRBV28; D is perhaps TRBD1 (5 bases). This CDR3 is CASSTPTVGGAFF. In DNA, the CDR3 is TGTGCCAGCAGTACTCCGACAGTTGGGGGAGCTTTCTTT.